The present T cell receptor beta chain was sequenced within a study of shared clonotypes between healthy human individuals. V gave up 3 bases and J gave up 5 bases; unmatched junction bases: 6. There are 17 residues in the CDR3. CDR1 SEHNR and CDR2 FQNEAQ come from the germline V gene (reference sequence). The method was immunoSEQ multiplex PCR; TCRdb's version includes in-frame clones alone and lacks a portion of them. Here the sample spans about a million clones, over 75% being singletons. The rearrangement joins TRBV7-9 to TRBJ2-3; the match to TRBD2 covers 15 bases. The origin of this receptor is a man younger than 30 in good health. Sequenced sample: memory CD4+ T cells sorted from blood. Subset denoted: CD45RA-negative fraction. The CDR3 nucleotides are TGTGCCAGCAGCTTCCGGACTAGCGGGGGGGCCCAAGATACGCAGTATTTT. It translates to CASSFRTSGGAQDTQYF.